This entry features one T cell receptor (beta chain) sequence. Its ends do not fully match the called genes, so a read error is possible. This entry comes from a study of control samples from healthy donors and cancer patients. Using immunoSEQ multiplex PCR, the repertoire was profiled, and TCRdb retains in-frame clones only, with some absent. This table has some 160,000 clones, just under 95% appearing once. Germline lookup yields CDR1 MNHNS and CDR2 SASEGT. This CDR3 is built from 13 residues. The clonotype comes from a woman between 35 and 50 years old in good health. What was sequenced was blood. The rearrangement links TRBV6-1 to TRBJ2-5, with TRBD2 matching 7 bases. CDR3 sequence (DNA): TGTGCCAGCAATGAAGCGGGATGGGAGACCCAGTACTTC. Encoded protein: CASNEAGWETQYF.